A single sample gave rise to the 28 T cell receptor beta chains below, sequenced in a study of T-cell reconstitution after alpha-beta-depleted transplantation in children. The library targeted TCRbeta and was prepared with unique molecular identifiers. TCRdb ran MiXCR on the PCR reads and lists one entry per CDR3 protein. The sample has around 500,000 distinct CDR3 sequences; roughly an eighth are singletons. The sequenced sample was PBMCs from the stem cell graft donor, obtained from the stem cell graft. These receptors were collected from a human donor who donated a stem cell graft to a child with combined immunodeficiency.

This clonotype has more than one count but fewer than ten. The chain is built from TRBV20-1 and TRBJ2-6, with D possibly called TRBD1 or TRBD2 (6 bases each). The germline CDR1 and CDR2 sequences are DFQATT and SNEGSKA (reference sequence). There are 15 residues in the CDR3. V lost 3 bases and J lost 0, with 9 bases in between. The CDR3 bases are TGCAGTGCTAGGCGGGACAACTCTGGGGCCAACGTCCTGACTTTC. This translates into CSARRDNSGANVLTF.

This clonotype was detected only a few times. The chain couples TRBV6-5 to TRBJ1-2; no clear D gene. Trimming cost V 0 bases and J 8 bases, with 10 bases left between them. CDR3 size: 13 residues. In germline, CDR1 is MNHEY, CDR2 SVGAGI. The CDR3 here is CASSYSRLRGYTF. CDR3 coding DNA: TGTGCCAGCAGTTACTCCAGGCTTCGGGGCTACACCTTC.

Turning to this clonotype: At one of its ends the junction is not consistent with the germline gene, which may arise from a read error. The chain couples TRBV28 to TRBJ1-6, with TRBD1 matching 11 bases. Germline lookup yields CDR1 MDHEN and CDR2 SYDVKM. This CDR3 contains 17 residues. Here the CDR3 reads CASSGTGGSSYNSSLHF. CDR3 sequence (DNA): TGTGCCAGCAGTGGGACAGGGGGGAGCTCCTATAATTCATCCCTCCACTTT.

The table lists this clonotype with many counts. V and J are TRBV4-3 and TRBJ2-2; TRBD1 might be the D (5 bases). The CDR3 has 17 residues. Germline assignment: CDR1 LGHNA and CDR2 YSLEER. The V end lost 0 bases, the J end lost 4 bases, and 15 bases lay between the germline ends. Written as DNA, the CDR3 is TGCGCCAGCAGCCAAGAAGACAGAATTGGCGTCACCGGGGAGCTGTTTTTT. This sequence encodes CASSQEDRIGVTGELFF.

The chain joins TRBV6-1 to TRBJ2-1; 13 bases agree with TRBD2. Unmatched junction bases numbered 8, after V lost 10 bases and J lost 8 bases. The CDR3 totals 14 residues. The germline CDR1 and CDR2 sequences are MNHNS and SASEGT. CDR3 in amino acids: CATTGTSGIYEQFF. CDR3 sequence (DNA): TGTGCCACCACAGGGACTAGCGGGATCTATGAGCAGTTCTTC.

The chain joins TRBV7-8 to TRBJ2-5; maybe TRBD2 (6 bases). V was clipped by 8 bases and J by 8 bases, with 9 bases between them. Germline V gene sequence: CDR1 SGHVS, CDR2 FQNEAQ. This CDR3 spans 10 amino acids. This chain's CDR3 is CASRGSTQYF. The CDR3 nucleotides read TGTGCCAGCCGGGGGAGTACCCAGTACTTC. Full variable domain (rest looked up from reference TRBV7-8 and TRBJ2-5): GAGVSQSPRYKVAKRGQDVALRCDPISGHVSLFWYQQALGQGPEFLTYFQNEAQLDKSGLPSDRFFAERPEGSVSTLKIQRTQQEDSAVYLCASRGSTQYFGPGTRLLVL.

V and J are TRBV29-1 and TRBJ1-2; weak D call: TRBD1 (5 bases). The CDR3 has 16 residues. Germline V CDR1 and CDR2: SQVTM, ANQGSEA. Trimming took off 6 bases at V and 5 bases at J, with 25 bases between the two ends. The CDR3 DNA sequence: TGCAGCGTCGTTCTTGGGGGGAACTCACCCCTATATGGCTACACCTTC. Amino acids: CSVVLGGNSPLYGYTF.

This clonotype was seen many times. The chain couples TRBV4-2 to TRBJ2-3; either TRBD1 or TRBD2 may fit D (5 bases each). Germline V gene sequence: CDR1 LGHNA, CDR2 YNFKEQ. The CDR3 loop spans 17 amino acids. Between the trimmed V and J ends, which lost 5 bases and 4 bases, there was a span of 22 bases. CDR3 sequence reads: CASSTTYGGVGADTQYF. The CDR3 DNA reads TGTGCCAGCAGCACCACCTATGGGGGAGTTGGCGCAGATACGCAGTATTTT.

V and J are TRBV5-6 and TRBJ2-7; tentatively, D is TRBD1 (6 bases). Germline CDR1 and CDR2: SGHDT and YYEEEE. CDR3 length equals 12 residues. The V end lost 4 bases, the J end lost 7 bases, and 12 bases lay between the germline ends. CDR3 nucleotide sequence: TGTGCCAGCAGCCATGGGACATTGGAGCAGTACTTC. Encoded protein: CASSHGTLEQYF.

This clonotype was picked up many times. The rearrangement uses TRBV10-3 and TRBJ2-6; the match to TRBD1 covers 7 bases. V was pared by 3 bases and J by 0 bases, with 5 bases of the junction left unmatched. The CDR3 contains 17 residues. Germline V gives CDR1 ENHRY, CDR2 SYGVKD. The chain's CDR3 is CAISEQGLLSGANVLTF. Here the CDR3 DNA reads TGTGCCATCAGTGAACAGGGGTTACTCTCTGGGGCCAACGTCCTGACTTTC.

This clonotype was observed at least ten times. The V call is TRBV28, the J call TRBJ2-7; the match to TRBD2 covers 7 bases. The trim removed 4 bases at V and 2 bases at J, leaving 8 bases unmatched. Germline CDR1 is MDHEN and CDR2 is SYDVKM. This CDR3 is built from 15 residues. As DNA, the CDR3 is TGTGCCAGCAGTTCCCCGAGAAGCGGGACCTACGAGCAGTACTTC. It is translated as CASSSPRSGTYEQYF.

The chain recombines TRBV5-1 with TRBJ2-3, with a possible D match to TRBD2 (6 bases). Germline V gene data show CDR1 as SGHRS and CDR2 as YFSETQ. There are 14 residues in the CDR3. Deletions cut 5 bases from V and 2 bases from J, with 12 bases between. As DNA, the CDR3 is TGCGCCAGCAGGAGGGAGGACATCACAGATACGCAGTATTTT. Its translation: CASRREDITDTQYF. Full variable domain (rest looked up from reference TRBV5-1 and TRBJ2-3): KAGVTQTPRYLIKTRGQQVTLSCSPISGHRSVSWYQQTPGQGLQFLFEYFSETQRNKGNFPGRFSGRQFSNSRSEMNVSTLELGDSALYLCASRREDITDTQYFGPGTRLTVL.

This chain uses TRBV12-3 or TRBV12-4 with TRBJ1-5; D uncertain. The CDR3 extends over 12 amino acids. V gave up 1 base and J gave up 5 bases, with 3 bases separating them. The chain's CDR3 is CASSLEDQPQHF. The CDR3 DNA reads as TGTGCCAGCAGTTTAGAGGATCAGCCCCAGCATTTT.

This clonotype was counted many times. V and J are TRBV6-5 and TRBJ2-3; 10 nucleotides agree with TRBD2. CDR1 and CDR2 from the germline V gene are MNHEY and SVGAGI. This CDR3 has 14 amino acids. Unmatched junction bases numbered 2, after V lost 4 bases and J lost 4 bases. DNA of the CDR3: TGTGCCAGCAGTTTTAGCGGGAGGTCAGATACGCAGTATTTT. It yields the protein CASSFSGRSDTQYF.

This clonotype was counted ten times or more. CDR3: CASSQLGGATGELFF. For the CDR3, the DNA is TGCGCCAGCAGCCAGTTGGGAGGGGCCACCGGGGAGCTGTTTTTT. This chain uses TRBV4-3 with TRBJ2-2, with TRBD2 matching over 7 bases. V gave up 3 bases and J gave up 4 bases; unmatched junction bases: 5. Germline V gene data show CDR1 as LGHNA and CDR2 as YSLEER. This CDR3 comprises 15 residues.

The sample holds a few counts of this clonotype. V is TRBV7-9 and J is TRBJ2-1, with D perhaps matching TRBD1 or TRBD2 (5 bases each). From germline, CDR1 is SEHNR and CDR2 FQNEAQ (reference sequence). This CDR3 is 13 amino acids long. V was cut by 7 bases and J by 4 bases, with 11 bases left in between. The CDR3 protein is CASIRDGYNEQFF. The CDR3 DNA follows: TGTGCCAGCATCCGGGACGGGTACAATGAGCAGTTCTTC.

This clonotype was detected only a few times. V gene TRBV12-3 or TRBV12-4 combines with J gene TRBJ2-3; D tentatively reads TRBD1 or TRBD2 (5 bases each). Trimming removed 5 bases at V and 2 bases at J, with 14 bases between. The CDR3 has 15 amino acids. The CDR3 protein is CASSPRDGVTDTQYF. For the CDR3, the DNA is TGTGCCAGCAGTCCCCGGGACGGAGTCACAGATACGCAGTATTTT.

This clonotype occurred many times. The chain recombines TRBV4-2 with TRBJ2-3; D might be TRBD2 (5 bases). V was shortened by 4 bases and J by 1 base, with 18 bases between the two germline ends. Germline CDR1 and CDR2: LGHNA and YNFKEQ. The CDR3 extends over 17 amino acids. The CDR3 DNA follows: TGTGCCAGCAGCCCCTCCGTGGGAGCGAGGGGCACAGATACGCAGTATTTT. It encodes CASSPSVGARGTDTQYF.

The CDR3 bases are TGTGCCAGCAGTTTATTCGCCCAGGGGGCGGAAGAGACCCAGTACTTC. Amino acid sequence: CASSLFAQGAEETQYF. This chain uses TRBV28 with TRBJ2-5, with TRBD1 matching over 8 bases. Germline-derived CDR1 and CDR2 are MDHEN and SYDVKM. The CDR3 has 16 residues. J gave up 3 bases and V 1 base, and 7 bases lay outside the gene matches.

This clonotype occurred many times. V is TRBV9 and J is TRBJ2-1; a weak D match, TRBD2 (5 bases). The V end lost 1 base, the J end lost 2 bases, and 7 bases lay between the germline ends. The CDR3 extends over 14 amino acids. In germline, CDR1 is SGDLS, CDR2 YYNGEE. CDR3 sequence: CASSVRGTYNEQFF. The CDR3 nucleotides are TGTGCCAGCAGCGTAAGAGGGACCTACAATGAGCAGTTCTTC. The variable domain in full, completed from reference TRBV9 and TRBJ2-1, reads DSGVTQTPKHLITATGQRVTLRCSPRSGDLSVYWYQQSLDQGLQFLIQYYNGEERAKGNILERFSAQQFPDLHSELNLSSLELGDSALYFCASSVRGTYNEQFFGPGTRLTVL.

This clonotype was seen many times. This rearrangement joins TRBV29-1 to TRBJ2-1, with D possibly matching TRBD2 (5 bases). V was trimmed by 0 bases and J by 5 bases, leaving 14 bases between them. This CDR3 region has 15 residues. The germline V gene encodes CDR1 SQVTM and CDR2 ANQGSEA. In DNA, the CDR3 is TGCAGCGTTGAAGATGGGGTAGCGTCTGACAATGAGCAGTTCTTC. Translated: CSVEDGVASDNEQFF.

This clonotype has a handful of counts. The chain recombines TRBV7-9 with TRBJ2-7; D gene ambiguous. V lost 5 bases and J 3 bases, leaving 11 bases between the germline ends. The CDR3 runs to 13 residues. Germline V CDR1 and CDR2: SEHNR, FQNEAQ (reference sequence). CDR3 residues: CASSSLSDYEQYF. CDR3 coding DNA: TGTGCCAGCAGCAGTCTGAGCGACTACGAGCAGTACTTC.

This clonotype was seen a handful of times. The chain uses TRBV30 and TRBJ2-1; TRBD2 might be the D (6 bases). The germline V gene has CDR1 GTSNPN and CDR2 SVGIG (reference sequence). This CDR3 has 13 amino acids. Trimming pared 3 bases from V and 3 bases from J, leaving 9 bases between. The CDR3 is CAWRGGSYNEQFF. CDR3 DNA: TGTGCCTGGAGGGGGGGTAGCTACAATGAGCAGTTCTTC.

This chain uses TRBV4-3 with TRBJ2-1; D is possibly TRBD2 (6 bases). The germline V gene encodes CDR1 LGHNA and CDR2 YSLEER. Trimming took 4 bases from V and 8 from J, leaving 12 bases between them. This CDR3 contains 13 residues. The CDR3 protein is CASSPSGEDEQFF. The CDR3 nucleotides are TGCGCCAGCAGCCCCTCGGGGGAGGATGAGCAGTTCTTC.

The rearrangement joins TRBV6-2 or TRBV6-3 to TRBJ2-7; no clear D. The CDR3 is 11 residues long. Germline CDR1 and CDR2: MNHEY and SVGEGT. Between the trimmed V and J ends, which lost 7 bases and 7 bases, there was a span of 11 bases. As DNA, the CDR3 is TGTGCCAGCAACTCCGACCGGGAGCAGTACTTC. Translating gives CASNSDREQYF.

This clonotype showed up just a few times. The chain combines TRBV6-2 or TRBV6-3 with TRBJ2-7, with 7 bases matching TRBD1. The CDR3 length is 13 residues. Germline CDR1 reads MNHEY; CDR2 reads SVGEGT. Germline trimming cut 8 bases from V and 0 bases from J; bases unmatched to any gene: 4. The CDR3 protein is CASQDRRSYEQYF. CDR3 coding DNA: TGTGCCAGCCAGGACAGGCGCTCCTACGAGCAGTACTTC.

This chain links TRBV5-1 with TRBJ2-6; 12 nucleotides match TRBD2. This CDR3 region has 18 residues. From germline, CDR1 is SGHRS and CDR2 YFSETQ. Trimming cost V 3 bases and J 0 bases; bases outside gene matches: 4. Here the CDR3 DNA reads TGCGCCAGCAGCTGGACTAGCGGGGATCACTCTGGGGCCAACGTCCTGACTTTC. Its protein product is CASSWTSGDHSGANVLTF.

Turning to this clonotype: This may stem from a read error, because a much larger clone lies one nucleotide away. V and J are TRBV20-1 and TRBJ2-1; D ambiguous. The V gene's germline CDR1 is DFQATT and CDR2 SNEGSKA (reference sequence). There are 12 residues in the CDR3. CDR3 DNA: TGCAGTGCTAGCCCCGTCCGGCGTGAGAAGTTCTTC. Translation: CSASPVRREKFF.